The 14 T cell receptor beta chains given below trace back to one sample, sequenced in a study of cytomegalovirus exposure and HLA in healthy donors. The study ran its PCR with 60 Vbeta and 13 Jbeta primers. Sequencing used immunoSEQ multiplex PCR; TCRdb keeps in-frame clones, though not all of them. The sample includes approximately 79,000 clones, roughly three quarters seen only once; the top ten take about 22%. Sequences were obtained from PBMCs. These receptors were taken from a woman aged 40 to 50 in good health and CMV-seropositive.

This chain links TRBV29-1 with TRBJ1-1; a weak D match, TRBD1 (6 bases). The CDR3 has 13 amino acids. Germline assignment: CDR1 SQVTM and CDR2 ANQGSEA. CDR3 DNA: TGCAGTTATCAGGGGAAGAGGGAAACTGAAGCTTTCTTT. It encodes CSYQGKRETEAFF.

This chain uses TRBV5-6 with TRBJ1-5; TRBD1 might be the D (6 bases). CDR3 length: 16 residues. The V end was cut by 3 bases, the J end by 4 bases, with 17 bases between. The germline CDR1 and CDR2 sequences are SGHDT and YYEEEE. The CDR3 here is CASSSTQDRPNQPQHF. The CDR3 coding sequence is TGTGCCAGCAGCTCGACTCAGGACAGACCGAATCAGCCCCAGCATTTT.

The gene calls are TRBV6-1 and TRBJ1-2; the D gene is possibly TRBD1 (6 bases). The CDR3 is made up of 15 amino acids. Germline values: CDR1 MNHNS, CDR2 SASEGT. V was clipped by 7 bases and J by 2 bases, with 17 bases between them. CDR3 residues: CASNFLLQGNYGYTF. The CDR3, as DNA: TGTGCCAGCAACTTCCTACTCCAGGGGAACTATGGCTACACCTTC.

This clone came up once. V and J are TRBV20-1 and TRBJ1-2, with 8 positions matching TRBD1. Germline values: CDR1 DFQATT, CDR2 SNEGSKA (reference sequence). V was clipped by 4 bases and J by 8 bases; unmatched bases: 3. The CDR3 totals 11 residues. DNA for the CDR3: TGCAGTGCTAATAACAGGGGGGGCTACACCTTC. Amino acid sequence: CSANNRGGYTF.

The CDR3 bases are TGTGCCAGCAGCGGTACTAGCGGAGGCTACGAGCAGTACTTC. Translation gives CASSGTSGGYEQYF. The chain carries TRBV6-6 and TRBJ2-7; TRBD2 agrees at 8 bases. Germline trimming cut 6 bases from V and 3 bases from J; bases unmatched to any gene: 7. This CDR3 comprises 14 residues. Germline values: CDR1 MNHNY, CDR2 SVGAGI (reference sequence).

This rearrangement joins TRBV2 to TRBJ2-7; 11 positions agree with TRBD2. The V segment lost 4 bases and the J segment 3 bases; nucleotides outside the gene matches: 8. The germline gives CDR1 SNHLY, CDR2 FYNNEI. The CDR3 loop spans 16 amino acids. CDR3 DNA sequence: TGTGCCAGCAGTGTAGGGCTAGCGGGGGGCAACTACGAGCAGTACTTC. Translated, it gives CASSVGLAGGNYEQYF. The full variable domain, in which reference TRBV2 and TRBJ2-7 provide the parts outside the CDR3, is EPEVTQTPSHQVTQMGQEVILRCVPISNHLYFYWYRQILGQKVEFLVSFYNNEISEKSEIFDDQFSVERPDGSNFTLKIRSTKLEDSAMYFCASSVGLAGGNYEQYFGPGTRLTVT.

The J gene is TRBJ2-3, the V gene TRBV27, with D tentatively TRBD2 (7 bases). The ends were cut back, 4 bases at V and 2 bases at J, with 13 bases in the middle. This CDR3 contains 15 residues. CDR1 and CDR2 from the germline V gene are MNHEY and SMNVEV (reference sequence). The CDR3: CASSSGGGHTDTQYF. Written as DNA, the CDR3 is TGTGCCAGCAGTTCGGGCGGGGGCCACACAGATACGCAGTATTTT.

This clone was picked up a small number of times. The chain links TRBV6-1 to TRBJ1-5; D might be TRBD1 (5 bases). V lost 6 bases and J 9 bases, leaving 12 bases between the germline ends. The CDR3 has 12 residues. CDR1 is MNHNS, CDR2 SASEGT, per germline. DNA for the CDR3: TGTGCCAGCAGGCCAGGGATTTCGCCCCAGCATTTT. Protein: CASRPGISPQHF.

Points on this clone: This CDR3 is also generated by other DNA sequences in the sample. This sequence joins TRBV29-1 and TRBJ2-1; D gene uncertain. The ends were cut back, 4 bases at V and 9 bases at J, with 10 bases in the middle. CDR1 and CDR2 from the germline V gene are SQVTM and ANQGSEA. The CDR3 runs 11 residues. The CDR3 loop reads CSVVPPSEQFF. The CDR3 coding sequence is TGCAGCGTTGTACCCCCCAGTGAGCAGTTCTTC.

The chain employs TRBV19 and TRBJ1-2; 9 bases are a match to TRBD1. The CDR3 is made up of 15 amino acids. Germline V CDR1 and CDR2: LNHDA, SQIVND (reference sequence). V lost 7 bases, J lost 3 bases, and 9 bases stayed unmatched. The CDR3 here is CASTRKGQGDYGYTF. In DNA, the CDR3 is TGTGCCAGTACCAGAAAGGGACAGGGAGACTATGGCTACACCTTC.

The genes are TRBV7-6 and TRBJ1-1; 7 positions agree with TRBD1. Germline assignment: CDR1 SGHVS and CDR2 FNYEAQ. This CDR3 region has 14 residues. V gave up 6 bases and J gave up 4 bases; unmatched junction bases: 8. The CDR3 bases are TGTGCCAGCAGAAACCGCCCAGGGGGCACTGAAGCTTTCTTT. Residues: CASRNRPGGTEAFF.

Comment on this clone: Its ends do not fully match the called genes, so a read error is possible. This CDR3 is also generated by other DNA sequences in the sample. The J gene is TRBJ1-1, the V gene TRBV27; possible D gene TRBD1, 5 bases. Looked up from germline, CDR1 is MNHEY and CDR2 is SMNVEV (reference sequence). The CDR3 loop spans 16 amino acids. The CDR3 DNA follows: TGTGCTAGCAGTTTTAGGGCAGCTACAGGCCCTCTTGAAGCTTTCTTT. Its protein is CASSFRAATGPLEAFF.

The CDR3 nucleotides read TGTGCCAGCAGAGGGGGTATGGGAACTAATGAAAAACTGTTTTTT. Residues: CASRGGMGTNEKLFF. The chain uses TRBV6-5 and TRBJ1-4; D is perhaps TRBD1 (6 bases). Trimming stripped 6 bases from V and 1 base from J, with 12 bases between. The CDR3 has 15 residues. CDR1 MNHEY and CDR2 SVGAGI come from the germline V gene.

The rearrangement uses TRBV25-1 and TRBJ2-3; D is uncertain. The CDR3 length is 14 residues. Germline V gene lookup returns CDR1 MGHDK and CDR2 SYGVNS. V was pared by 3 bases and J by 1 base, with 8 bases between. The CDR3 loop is CASSELPRTDTQYF. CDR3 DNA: TGTGCCAGCAGTGAGCTACCCCGCACAGATACGCAGTATTTT.